This T cell receptor beta chain was sequenced for a study of blood T cells in healthy people across ages (dated by TCRdb to the mid-2010s). Regarding the research as a whole: Template switching captured roughly one uniquely barcoded TCR beta cDNA molecule per two T cells in model experiments. To track age-related changes in TCR beta repertoire diversity, the study relied on deep sequencing normalized with unique cDNA molecular identifiers. The donors were split into four age groups: young (average around 17 years), middle-aged (over 35), aged (approximately 60) and long-lived (roughly 77). Donors of different ages were randomly distributed across sequencing lanes to avoid experimental bias. The study analyzed two additional independent replicas of 1 million unique cDNA reads from the same blood draw for two donors, one aged 18 to 29 and one aged 80 or older. On the study overall, not on this receptor specifically: As age increased, observed TCR beta diversity per million T cells dropped in a roughly linear way, and a significant reduction was already evident by age 40. Observed TCR beta diversity correlated strongly with the percentage of naive T cells measured by flow cytometry. The CMV infection status of donors was not known, potentially confounding age-related changes in expanded clonotypes. Bulk unsorted PBMC profiling prevented conclusive comparison of naive and antigen-experienced compartments. Estimates of total diversity based on one million sequenced T cells were regarded as lower bounds and as underestimates. Compared with the aged group, more naive CD4+ T cells, fewer expanded clones and increased TCR diversity were shown by the long-lived group, suggesting age selection.

V is cut by 2 bases and J by 4 bases, and the space between the germline ends is 11 bases. Sequences DFQATT (CDR1) and SNEGSKA (CDR2) are obtained from the germline V gene (reference sequence). Measured from the cysteine to the phenylalanine, the CDR3 is 13 residues long. This entry keeps only the CDR3 DNA: 39 bases, framed from base 1. Libraries were built with 5' RACE. Sequencing was performed on an Illumina HiSeq 2500. A second PCR of roughly 7 to 11 cycles was performed with a sample-barcoded 5' primer and a J-beta primer mix. Each TCR beta cDNA molecule received a unique molecular identifier from a template-switch 5' adaptor carrying 12 random nucleotides. At least 2.5 million CDR3-containing paired-end reads were obtained from each sample. The Mint cDNA synthesis kit, primed by a TRBC-specific oligonucleotide, was used to synthesize first-strand cDNA from all RNA. Following uracil-DNA glycosylase treatment, a first 18-cycle PCR with universal primers M1SS and BC2_uni_R was performed on all cDNA. Under the source paper's analysis protocol: For normalization, 1 million high-quality reads, each with a distinct molecular identifier, were randomly selected from each sample. Reads sharing molecular identifiers were discarded rather than binned into consensus sequences. MiTCR, run with a Q25 quality threshold and the strictest error-elimination algorithm, handled CDR3 identification, clonotype clustering and error correction. A nonparametric unseen species model with Euler transformation was used to estimate a lower bound on total TCR beta diversity. TCRdb took the public reads, trimmed them with fastp at Q25, ran MiXCR for clone calling and kept in-frame beta chains. Each entry merges the rows of one CDR3 protein and shows their most common DNA and genes. TCRdb's processing, not the authors', yielded these V and J calls. The sample records 910,000 or so distinct CDR3 sequences, roughly half of which are singletons. Roughly 23% of the sample belongs to the ten largest clones.

Systemically healthy Caucasian individuals from Russia, about 38 in total and aged about 6 to 100 years, were included as donors. Around 10 milliliters of peripheral blood were collected from each donor into EDTA-treated Vacutainer tubes. Ficoll-Paque density-gradient centrifugation was used to isolate PBMCs, with at least 6.5 million per sample. Trizol reagent was used to extract total RNA from PBMCs, with at least 5.5 micrograms per sample. For every donor, an aliquot of PBMCs went through flow cytometry to measure the percentages of naive CD45RAhigh/CD27high T cells. As regards this clonotype: The antigen it binds to is not known. It has no much larger one-base neighbor in the sample; base qualities were not kept.

This sequence was found in a woman aged 60 to 75 in good health. This chain is built from TRBV20-1 and TRBJ2-5; the D gene could be either TRBD1 or TRBD2, each agreeing at 5 bases. Sequencing was performed on blood. The DNA sequence reads TGCAGTGCTAGACTGATTGGGGGAGAGACCCAGTACTTC. The encoded protein is CSARLIGGETQYF.